This TCR beta chain was identified in a study of cytomegalovirus exposure and HLA in healthy donors. This clone has more than one count but fewer than ten. As yet, its antigen is unknown. Amplification used 60 Vbeta primers and 13 Jbeta primers. The protocol was immunoSEQ multiplex PCR, while the TCRdb copy is restricted to in-frame clones and leaves out a portion. Here the sample spans more than 150,000 clones, 79% being singletons. V lost 1 base to trimming and J lost 4 bases; unmatched junction nucleotides: 4. CDR3 length equals 15 residues. Germline CDR1 and CDR2: MGHRA and YSYEKL. Regarding the study as a whole: An apparent linkage of common viral pathogens to several of the most significant clusters emerged in a later analysis. Published work reported that the classifier diagnosed cytomegalovirus status with high specificity and sensitivity. As a later analysis showed, a missense DCLRE1C variant was linked to trimming of TCR beta V- and J-genes.

This TCR derives from a girl between 10 and 17 years old in good health and CMV-seropositive. The chain is built from TRBV4-1 and TRBJ2-3; 8 nucleotides align to TRBD2. The sequencing sample was made of PBMCs. CDR3 loop: CASSQAGLAPDTQYF. The DNA for the CDR3 is TGCGCCAGCAGCCAAGCCGGACTAGCCCCAGATACGCAGTATTTT.